The rows below give T cell receptor beta chains drawn from one sample of a study of beta chain features in type 1 diabetes. Data came from immunoSEQ multiplex PCR; TCRdb stores just in-frame clones and leaves some out. The sample includes fewer than 250,000 clones, over 12% seen only once; the top ten take around 0.03%. Sample: naive CD4+ T cells from blood. These receptors all stem from a woman in her forties in good health. Both conserved end residues are part of each CDR3. D genes are given only for firm matches. Clone size is not always given. Where it is, it says once, few, many or a class for expanded clones.

clone_size	d_call	cdr3_length	v_call	j_call	cdr3_aa	cdr3_nt
.	TRBD2	16	TRBV14	TRBJ2-3	CASSQLAGGPTDTQYF	TGTGCCAGCAGCCAGCTAGCGGGGGGCCCCACAGATACGCAGTATTTT
few	TRBD1	14	TRBV27	TRBJ1-6	CASSWTGDASPLHF	TGTGCCAGCAGTTGGACAGGGGACGCTTCACCCCTCCACTTT
few	.	14	TRBV6-6	TRBJ2-6	CASSRQPGANVLTF	TGTGCCAGCAGCAGGCAACCTGGGGCCAACGTCCTGACTTTC
few	TRBD1	14	TRBV5-1	TRBJ2-1	CASSLSGQGNEQFF	TGCGCCAGCAGCCTATCTGGACAGGGCAATGAGCAGTTCTTC
.	.	13	TRBV7-2	TRBJ1-2	CASSLVREGGYTF	TGTGCCAGCAGCTTAGTCAGGGAAGGGGGCTACACCTTC
few	.	11	TRBV28	TRBJ2-7	CASSSPREQYF	TGTGCCAGCAGTTCCCCCCGCGAGCAGTACTTC
.	.	13	TRBV5-1	TRBJ2-5	CASSLGAGETQYF	TGCGCCAGCAGCTTGGGGGCAGGGGAGACCCAGTACTTC
.	.	14	TRBV5-1	TRBJ1-3	CASSSDSSGNTIYF	TGCGCCAGCAGCTCGGACAGCTCTGGAAACACCATATATTTT
once	.	15	TRBV10-3	TRBJ1-1	CAISGTRAENTEAFF	TGTGCCATCAGTGGGACACGGGCGGAGAACACTGAAGCTTTCTTT
.	TRBD2	14	TRBV19	TRBJ2-3	CASRRGGGTDTQYF	TGTGCCAGTAGACGGGGGGGAGGCACAGATACGCAGTATTTT
.	.	13	TRBV2	TRBJ1-5	CASNWQGDGPQHF	TGTGCCAGCAATTGGCAGGGTGATGGGCCCCAGCATTTT
.	.	12	TRBV7-2	TRBJ1-2	CASSWQGYGYTF	TGTGCCAGCAGCTGGCAGGGTTATGGCTACACCTTC
.	.	17	TRBV10-3	TRBJ2-1	CAISESRVRGIGNEQFF	TGTGCCATCAGTGAGTCGAGGGTTCGGGGGATTGGGAATGAGCAGTTCTTC
few	TRBD2	15	TRBV9	TRBJ2-3	CASSGGRGTTDTQYF	TGTGCCAGCAGCGGAGGGCGGGGGACCACAGATACGCAGTATTTT
few	.	14	TRBV11-2	TRBJ2-7	CASTNRGSFYEQYF	TGTGCCAGCACCAACCGGGGGTCTTTCTACGAGCAGTACTTC
.	.	15	TRBV7-2	TRBJ1-2	CASSQTGLTFYGYTF	TGTGCCAGCAGCCAAACAGGGCTAACCTTCTATGGCTACACCTTC
once	TRBD2	15	TRBV6-5	TRBJ2-7	CASSPHRGLAYEQYF	TGTGCCAGCAGTCCACACCGCGGACTAGCTTACGAGCAGTACTTC
few	TRBD1	15	TRBV27	TRBJ2-7	CASSLVPGLTGDAYF	TGTGCCAGCAGTTTAGTTCCCGGACTTACAGGGGATGCGTACTTC
.	.	14	TRBV11-2	TRBJ1-5	CASSSGTANQPQHF	TGTGCCAGCAGCTCCGGGACTGCCAATCAGCCCCAGCATTTT
many	TRBD2	13	TRBV13	TRBJ2-3	CASSLAGADTQYF	TGTGCCAGCAGCTTGGCGGGAGCAGATACGCAGTATTTT
few	TRBD2	17	TRBV19	TRBJ2-2	CASSPHLGTSFPGELFF	TGTGCCAGTAGTCCTCATCTCGGGACTAGTTTTCCCGGGGAGCTGTTTTTT
.	TRBD2	13	TRBV7-9	TRBJ2-5	CASGTGGGETQYF	TGTGCCAGCGGAACGGGCGGGGGGGAGACCCAGTACTTC
.	.	11	TRBV5-4	TRBJ1-1	CASGERTEAFF	TGTGCCAGCGGGGAGAGAACTGAAGCTTTCTTT
.	TRBD1	15	TRBV5-1	TRBJ1-1	CASSLQTGVGTEAFF	TGCGCCAGCAGCCTGCAAACAGGGGTAGGCACTGAAGCTTTCTTT
few	.	13	TRBV18	TRBJ2-5	CASSQGHKETQYF	TGTGCCAGCTCACAGGGACACAAAGAGACCCAGTACTTC
few	.	14	TRBV6-5	TRBJ2-1	CASRVRGGNDEQFF	TGTGCCAGTAGAGTGAGGGGAGGCAACGATGAGCAGTTCTTC
.	.	16	TRBV6-1	TRBJ2-2	CASSERGSPVGGELFF	TGTGCCAGCAGTGAGAGGGGGTCCCCCGTTGGGGGGGAGCTGTTTTTT
.	.	14	TRBV5-1	TRBJ2-5	CASSLSGDQETQYF	TGCGCCAGCAGCTTGTCGGGGGACCAGGAGACCCAGTACTTC
.	TRBD1	13	TRBV7-9	TRBJ1-5	CASSRQGGQPQHF	TGTGCCAGCAGCAGACAGGGCGGTCAGCCCCAGCATTTT
.	.	14	TRBV11-2	TRBJ2-5	CASTTGPHQETQYF	TGTGCCAGCACCACAGGGCCTCATCAAGAGACCCAGTACTTC
.	.	11	TRBV20-1	TRBJ2-5	CSAERWETQYF	TGCAGTGCAGAGCGGTGGGAGACCCAGTACTTC
.	.	14	TRBV2	TRBJ2-7	CASVQSRQTYEQYF	TGTGCCAGCGTGCAGAGCAGACAGACCTACGAGCAGTACTTC
few	TRBD2	18	TRBV7-2	TRBJ2-3	CASSLARGLAASTDTQYF	TGTGCCAGCAGCTTAGCTCGAGGCCTAGCGGCTAGCACAGATACGCAGTATTTT
few	TRBD2	16	TRBV5-1	TRBJ2-1	CASSTRAGSGANEQFF	TGCGCCAGCAGCACCCGAGCGGGATCCGGGGCGAATGAGCAGTTCTTC
.	TRBD2	13	TRBV5-1	TRBJ2-7	CASTSAGGYEQYF	TGCGCCAGCACCTCCGCGGGGGGTTACGAGCAGTACTTC
.	.	15	TRBV6-5	TRBJ2-2	CASSYSRLNTGELFF	TGTGCCAGCAGTTACTCGAGGCTTAACACCGGGGAGCTGTTTTTT
few	TRBD1	15	TRBV2	TRBJ2-4	CASSLDRGGKNIQYF	TGTGCCAGCAGTTTGGACAGGGGTGGCAAAAACATTCAGTACTTC
few	.	13	TRBV19	TRBJ1-1	CASSIDRGTEAFF	TGTGCCAGTAGTATAGACAGGGGCACTGAAGCTTTCTTT
few	TRBD2	16	TRBV10-3	TRBJ2-1	CAISAGGSGGYNEQFF	TGTGCCATCAGTGCTGGAGGTAGCGGGGGTTACAATGAGCAGTTCTTC
.	.	12	TRBV7-2	TRBJ2-3	CASSWQADTQYF	TGTGCCAGCAGCTGGCAAGCGGATACGCAGTATTTT
few	TRBD1	15	TRBV10-3	TRBJ2-5	CASFIPGQELKTQYF	TGTGCCAGCTTTATTCCGGGACAGGAACTGAAGACCCAGTACTTC